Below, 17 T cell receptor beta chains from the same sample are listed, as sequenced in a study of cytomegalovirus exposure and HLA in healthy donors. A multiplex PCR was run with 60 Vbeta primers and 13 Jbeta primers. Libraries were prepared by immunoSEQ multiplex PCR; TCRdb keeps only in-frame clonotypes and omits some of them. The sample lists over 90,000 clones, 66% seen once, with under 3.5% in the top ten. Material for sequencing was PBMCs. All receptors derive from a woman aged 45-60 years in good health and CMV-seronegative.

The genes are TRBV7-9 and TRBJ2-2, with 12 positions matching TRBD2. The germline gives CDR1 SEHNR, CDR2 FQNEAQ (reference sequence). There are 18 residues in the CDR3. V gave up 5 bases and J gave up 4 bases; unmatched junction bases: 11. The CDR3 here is CASSESTSGRRSTGELFF. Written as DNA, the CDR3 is TGTGCCAGCAGCGAGAGTACTAGCGGGAGGAGGAGCACCGGGGAGCTGTTTTTT.

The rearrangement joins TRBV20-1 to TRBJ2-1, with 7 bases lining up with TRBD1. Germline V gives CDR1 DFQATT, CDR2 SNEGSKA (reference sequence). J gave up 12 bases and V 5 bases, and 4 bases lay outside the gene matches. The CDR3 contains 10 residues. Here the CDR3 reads CSAGTVAQFF. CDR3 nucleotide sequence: TGCAGTGCTGGGACAGTGGCGCAGTTCTTC.

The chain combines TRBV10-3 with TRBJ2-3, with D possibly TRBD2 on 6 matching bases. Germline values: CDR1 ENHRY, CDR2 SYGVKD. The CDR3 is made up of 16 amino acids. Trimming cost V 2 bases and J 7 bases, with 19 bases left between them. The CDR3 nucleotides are TGTGCCATCAGTGAGGCGGCGGTGGCGGGATCAAATACGCAGTATTTT. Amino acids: CAISEAAVAGSNTQYF.

The CDR3 nucleotides read TGTGCCAGCAGCCCACTAGCGGGGGCTTACAATGAGCAGTTCTTC. Translated, it gives CASSPLAGAYNEQFF. The V gene is TRBV9, the J gene TRBJ2-1, with 11 nucleotides matching TRBD2. With V trimmed by 4 bases and J by 4 bases, 4 bases remained unmatched. The germline CDR1 and CDR2 sequences are SGDLS and YYNGEE. The CDR3 runs to 15 residues.

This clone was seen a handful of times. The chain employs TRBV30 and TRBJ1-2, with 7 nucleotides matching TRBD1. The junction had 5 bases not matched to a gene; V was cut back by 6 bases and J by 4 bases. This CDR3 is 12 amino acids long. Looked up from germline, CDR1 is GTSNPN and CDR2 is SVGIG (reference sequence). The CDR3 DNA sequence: TGTGCCTGTTGGGACAGTGGCTATGGCTACACCTTC. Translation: CACWDSGYGYTF.

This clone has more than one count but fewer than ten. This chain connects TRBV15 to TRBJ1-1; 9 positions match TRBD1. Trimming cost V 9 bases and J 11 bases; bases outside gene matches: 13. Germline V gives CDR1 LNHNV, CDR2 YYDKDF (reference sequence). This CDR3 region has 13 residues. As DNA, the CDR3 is TGTGCCACTGGGACAGGGCAGCTTTTTAGTGCTTTCTTT. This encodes CATGTGQLFSAFF.

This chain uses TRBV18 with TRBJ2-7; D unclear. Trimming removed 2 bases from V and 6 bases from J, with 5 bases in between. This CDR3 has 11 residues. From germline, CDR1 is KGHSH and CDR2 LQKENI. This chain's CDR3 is CASSPSREQYF. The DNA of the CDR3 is TGTGCCAGCTCACCATCTCGCGAGCAGTACTTC.

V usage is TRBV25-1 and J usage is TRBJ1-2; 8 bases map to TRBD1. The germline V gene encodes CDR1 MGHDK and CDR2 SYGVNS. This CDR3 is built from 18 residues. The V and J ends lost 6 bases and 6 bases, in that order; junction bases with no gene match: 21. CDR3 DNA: TGTGCCAGCAGACCATACCTAGGACAGGGTGAGGGATCGAATGGCTACACCTTC. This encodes CASRPYLGQGEGSNGYTF.

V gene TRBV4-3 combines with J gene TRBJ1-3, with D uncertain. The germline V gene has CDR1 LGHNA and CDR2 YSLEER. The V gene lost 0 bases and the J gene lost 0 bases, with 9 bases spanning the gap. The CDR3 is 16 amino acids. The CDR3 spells CASSQDLRVSGNTIYF. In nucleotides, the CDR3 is TGCGCCAGCAGCCAAGATCTCCGGGTCTCTGGAAACACCATATATTTT.

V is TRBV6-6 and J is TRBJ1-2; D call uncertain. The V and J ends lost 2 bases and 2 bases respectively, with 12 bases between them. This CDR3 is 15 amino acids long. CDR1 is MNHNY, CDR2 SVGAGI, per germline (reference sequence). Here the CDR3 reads CASSYPSGKNYGYTF. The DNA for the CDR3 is TGTGCCAGCAGTTACCCGTCCGGGAAGAACTATGGCTACACCTTC.

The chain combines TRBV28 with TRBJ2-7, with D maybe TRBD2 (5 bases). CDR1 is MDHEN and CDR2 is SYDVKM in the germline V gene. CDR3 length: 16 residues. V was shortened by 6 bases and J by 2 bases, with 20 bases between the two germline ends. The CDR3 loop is CASSAPPGSGTYEQYF. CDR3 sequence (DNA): TGTGCCAGCAGCGCCCCTCCCGGGTCGGGAACCTACGAGCAGTACTTC. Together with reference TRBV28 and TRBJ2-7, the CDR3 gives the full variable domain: DVKVTQSSRYLVKRTGEKVFLECVQDMDHENMFWYRQDPGLGLRLIYFSYDVKMKEKGDIPEGYSVSREKKERFSLILESASTNQTSMYLCASSAPPGSGTYEQYFGPGTRLTVT.

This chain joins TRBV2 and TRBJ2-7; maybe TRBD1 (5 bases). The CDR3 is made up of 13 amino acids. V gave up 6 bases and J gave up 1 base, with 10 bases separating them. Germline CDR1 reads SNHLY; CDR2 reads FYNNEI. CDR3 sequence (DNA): TGTGCCAGCAGCTCAAGACAGTCCTACGAGCAGTACTTC. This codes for CASSSRQSYEQYF. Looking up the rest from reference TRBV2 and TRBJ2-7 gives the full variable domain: EPEVTQTPSHQVTQMGQEVILRCVPISNHLYFYWYRQILGQKVEFLVSFYNNEISEKSEIFDDQFSVERPDGSNFTLKIRSTKLEDSAMYFCASSSRQSYEQYFGPGTRLTVT.

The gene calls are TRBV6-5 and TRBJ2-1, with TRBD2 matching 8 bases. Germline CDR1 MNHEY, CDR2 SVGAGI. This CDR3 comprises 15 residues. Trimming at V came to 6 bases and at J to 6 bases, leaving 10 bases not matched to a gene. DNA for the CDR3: TGTGCCAGCAGAAAAGGCGGGGGGCGAGGCAATGAGCAGTTCTTC. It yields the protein CASRKGGGRGNEQFF.

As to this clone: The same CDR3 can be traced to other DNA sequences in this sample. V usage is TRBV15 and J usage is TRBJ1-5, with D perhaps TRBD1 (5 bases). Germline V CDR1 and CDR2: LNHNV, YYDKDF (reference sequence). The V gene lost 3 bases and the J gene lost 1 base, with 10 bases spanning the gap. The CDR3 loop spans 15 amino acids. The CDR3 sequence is CATSRVGGSNQPQHF. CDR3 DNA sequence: TGTGCCACCAGCAGGGTGGGGGGAAGCAATCAGCCCCAGCATTTT.

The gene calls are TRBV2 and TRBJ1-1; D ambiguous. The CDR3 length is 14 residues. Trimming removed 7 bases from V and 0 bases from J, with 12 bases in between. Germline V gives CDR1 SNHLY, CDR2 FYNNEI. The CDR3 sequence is CASTENMMNTEAFF. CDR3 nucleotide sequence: TGTGCCAGCACAGAAAATATGATGAACACTGAAGCTTTCTTT.

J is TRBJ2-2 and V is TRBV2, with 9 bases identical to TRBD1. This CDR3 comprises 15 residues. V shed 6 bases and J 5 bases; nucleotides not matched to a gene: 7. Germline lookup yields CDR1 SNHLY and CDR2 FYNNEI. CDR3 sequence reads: CASREDRGGTGELFF. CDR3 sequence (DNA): TGTGCCAGCAGGGAGGACAGGGGAGGGACCGGGGAGCTGTTTTTT.

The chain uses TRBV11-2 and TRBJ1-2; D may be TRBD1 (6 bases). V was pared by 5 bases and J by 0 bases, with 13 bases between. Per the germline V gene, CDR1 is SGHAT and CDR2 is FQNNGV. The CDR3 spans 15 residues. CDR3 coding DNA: TGTGCCAGCAGCCCCTGGCCAGGGGCTAACTATGGCTACACCTTC. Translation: CASSPWPGANYGYTF. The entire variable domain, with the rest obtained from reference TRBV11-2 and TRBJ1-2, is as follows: EAGVAQSPRYKIIEKRQSVAFWCNPISGHATLYWYQQILGQGPKLLIQFQNNGVVDDSQLPKDRFSAERLKGVDSTLKIQPAKLEDSAVYLCASSPWPGANYGYTFGSGTRLTVV.